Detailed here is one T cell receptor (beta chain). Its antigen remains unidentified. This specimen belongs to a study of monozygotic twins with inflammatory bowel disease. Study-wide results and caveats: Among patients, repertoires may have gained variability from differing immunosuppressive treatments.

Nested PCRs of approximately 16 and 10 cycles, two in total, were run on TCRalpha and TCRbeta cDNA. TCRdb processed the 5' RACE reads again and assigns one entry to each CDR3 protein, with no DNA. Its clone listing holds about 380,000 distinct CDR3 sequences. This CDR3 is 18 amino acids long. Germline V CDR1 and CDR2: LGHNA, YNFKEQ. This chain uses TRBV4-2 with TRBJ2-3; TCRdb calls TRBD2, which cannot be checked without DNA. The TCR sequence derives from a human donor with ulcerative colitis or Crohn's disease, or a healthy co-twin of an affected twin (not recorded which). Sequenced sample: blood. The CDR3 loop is CASSQEGRGGRRTDTQYF.